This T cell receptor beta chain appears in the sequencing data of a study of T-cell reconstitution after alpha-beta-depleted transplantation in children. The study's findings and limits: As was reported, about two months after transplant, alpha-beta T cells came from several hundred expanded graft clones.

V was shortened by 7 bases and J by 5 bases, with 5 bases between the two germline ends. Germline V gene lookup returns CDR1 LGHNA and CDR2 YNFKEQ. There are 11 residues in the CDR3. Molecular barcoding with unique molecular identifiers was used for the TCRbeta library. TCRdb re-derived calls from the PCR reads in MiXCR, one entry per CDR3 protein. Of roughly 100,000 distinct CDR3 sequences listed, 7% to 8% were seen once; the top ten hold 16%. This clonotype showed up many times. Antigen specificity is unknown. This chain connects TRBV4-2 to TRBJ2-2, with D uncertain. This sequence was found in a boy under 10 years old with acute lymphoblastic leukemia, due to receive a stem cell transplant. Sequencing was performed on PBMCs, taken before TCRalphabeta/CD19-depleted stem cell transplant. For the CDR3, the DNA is TGTGCCAGCACATCAACCGGGGAGCTGTTTTTT. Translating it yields CASTSTGELFF.